This T cell receptor beta chain stems from a study of blood T cell repertoires in COVID-19. Germline V gene data show CDR1 as SGHAT and CDR2 as FQNNGV. This CDR3 spans 15 amino acids. Unmatched junction bases numbered 1, after V lost 2 bases and J lost 1 base. Repertoires were generated with immunoSEQ multiplex PCR, while TCRdb's copy carries only in-frame clones and drops some. The table lists some 100,000 clones, almost 80% of them singletons. The chain combines TRBV11-2 with TRBJ2-1; 8 positions agree with TRBD2. This TCR was sampled from a man in his sixties or seventies with active or convalescent COVID-19. The material sequenced was peripheral blood. CDR3 protein: CASSLLAGSYNEQFF. The CDR3 region has the DNA TGTGCCAGCAGCTTACTAGCGGGTTCCTACAATGAGCAGTTCTTC.